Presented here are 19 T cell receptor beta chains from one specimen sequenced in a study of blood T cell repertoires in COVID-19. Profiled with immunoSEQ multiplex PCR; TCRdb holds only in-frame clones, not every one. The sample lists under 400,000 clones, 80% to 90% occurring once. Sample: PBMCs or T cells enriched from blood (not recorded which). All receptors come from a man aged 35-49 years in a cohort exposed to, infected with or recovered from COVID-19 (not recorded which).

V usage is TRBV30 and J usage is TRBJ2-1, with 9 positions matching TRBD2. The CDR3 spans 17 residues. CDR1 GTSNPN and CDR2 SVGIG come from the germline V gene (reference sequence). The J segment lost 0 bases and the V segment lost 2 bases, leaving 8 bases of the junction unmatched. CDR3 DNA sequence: TGTGCCTGGAGTTTAGGAGCGGGAGGATCCTCCTACAATGAGCAGTTCTTC. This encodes CAWSLGAGGSSYNEQFF.

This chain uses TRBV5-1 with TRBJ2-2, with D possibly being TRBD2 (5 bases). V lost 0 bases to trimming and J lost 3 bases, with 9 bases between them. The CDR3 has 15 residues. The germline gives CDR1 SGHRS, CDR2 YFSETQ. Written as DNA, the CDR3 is TGCGCCAGCAGCTTGGCGCGGGTTGACACCGGGGAGCTGTTTTTT. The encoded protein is CASSLARVDTGELFF. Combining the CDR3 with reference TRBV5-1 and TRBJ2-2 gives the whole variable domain KAGVTQTPRYLIKTRGQQVTLSCSPISGHRSVSWYQQTPGQGLQFLFEYFSETQRNKGNFPGRFSGRQFSNSRSEMNVSTLELGDSALYLCASSLARVDTGELFFGEGSRLTVL.

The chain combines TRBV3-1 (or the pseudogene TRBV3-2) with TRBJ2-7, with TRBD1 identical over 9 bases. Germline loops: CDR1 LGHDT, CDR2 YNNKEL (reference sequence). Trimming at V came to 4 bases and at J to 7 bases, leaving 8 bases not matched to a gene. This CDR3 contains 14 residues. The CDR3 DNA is TGTGCCAGCAGCCCAGGGACAGGGAGAGGTGAGCAGTACTTC. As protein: CASSPGTGRGEQYF.

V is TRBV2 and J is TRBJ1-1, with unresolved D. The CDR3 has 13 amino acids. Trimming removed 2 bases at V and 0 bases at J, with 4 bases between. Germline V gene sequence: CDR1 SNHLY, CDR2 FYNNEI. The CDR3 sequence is CASSELLNTEAFF. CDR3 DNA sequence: TGTGCCAGCAGTGAACTCCTGAACACTGAAGCTTTCTTT.

CDR3 loop: CASSYSQALDTQYF. CDR3 in DNA: TGTGCCAGCAGTTACTCCCAGGCTTTGGATACGCAGTATTTT. The chain links TRBV6-6 to TRBJ2-3, with D unclear. This CDR3 is built from 14 residues. Germline V CDR1 and CDR2: MNHNY, SVGAGI (reference sequence). V was cut by 0 bases and J by 6 bases, with 10 bases left in between.

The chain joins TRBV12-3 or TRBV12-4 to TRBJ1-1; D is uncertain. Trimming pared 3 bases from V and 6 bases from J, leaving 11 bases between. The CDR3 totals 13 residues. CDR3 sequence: CASSFGRGSEAFF. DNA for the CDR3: TGTGCCAGCAGTTTTGGCCGGGGATCTGAAGCTTTCTTT.

For the CDR3, the DNA is TGTGCCAGCAATCAACTCACTAGCGGTTACAATGAGCAGTTCTTC. This sequence encodes CASNQLTSGYNEQFF. V and J are TRBV6-5 and TRBJ2-1, with TRBD2 matching 8 bases. The V segment lost 7 bases and the J segment 4 bases; nucleotides outside the gene matches: 9. CDR3 size: 15 residues. The germline gives CDR1 MNHEY, CDR2 SVGAGI.

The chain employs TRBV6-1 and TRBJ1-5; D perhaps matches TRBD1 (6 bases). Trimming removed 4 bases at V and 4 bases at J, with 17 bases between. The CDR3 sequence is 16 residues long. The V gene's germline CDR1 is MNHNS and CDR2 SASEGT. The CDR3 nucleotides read TGTGCCAGCAGTGGGCGACTTGGACAGAATAATCAGCCCCAGCATTTT. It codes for CASSGRLGQNNQPQHF.

DNA of the CDR3: TGTGCCAGCAGCCAAGGGACAGACCTGCCGAGGGATGGCTACACCTTC. It is translated as CASSQGTDLPRDGYTF. V and J are TRBV3-1 (or the pseudogene TRBV3-2) and TRBJ1-2; weak D call: TRBD1 (6 bases). This CDR3 is built from 16 residues. V lost 1 base and J 6 bases, leaving 18 bases between the germline ends. Germline-derived CDR1 and CDR2 are LGHDT and YNNKEL (reference sequence).

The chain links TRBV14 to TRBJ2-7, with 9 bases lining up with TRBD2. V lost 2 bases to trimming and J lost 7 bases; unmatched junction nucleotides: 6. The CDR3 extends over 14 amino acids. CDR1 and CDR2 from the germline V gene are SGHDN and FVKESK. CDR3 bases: TGTGCCAGCAGCCAACTAGCGGGACGGGTGGAGCAGTACTTC. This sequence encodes CASSQLAGRVEQYF.

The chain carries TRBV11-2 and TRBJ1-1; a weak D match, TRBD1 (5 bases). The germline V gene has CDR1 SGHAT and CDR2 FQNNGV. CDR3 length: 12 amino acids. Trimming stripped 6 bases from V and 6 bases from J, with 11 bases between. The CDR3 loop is CASSPSGAEAFF. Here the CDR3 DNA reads TGTGCCAGCAGTCCCTCGGGGGCTGAAGCTTTCTTT.

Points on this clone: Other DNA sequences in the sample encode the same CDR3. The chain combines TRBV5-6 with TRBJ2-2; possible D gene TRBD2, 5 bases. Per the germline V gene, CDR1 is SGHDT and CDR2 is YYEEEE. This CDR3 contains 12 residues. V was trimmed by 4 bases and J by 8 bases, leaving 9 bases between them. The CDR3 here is CASSPRGGELFF. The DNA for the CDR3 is TGTGCCAGCAGCCCCCGGGGTGGGGAGCTGTTTTTT. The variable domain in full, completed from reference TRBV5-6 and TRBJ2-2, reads DAGVTQSPTHLIKTRGQQVTLRCSPKSGHDTVSWYQQALGQGPQFIFQYYEEEERQRGNFPDRFSGHQFPNYSSELNVNALLLGDSALYLCASSPRGGELFFGEGSRLTVL.

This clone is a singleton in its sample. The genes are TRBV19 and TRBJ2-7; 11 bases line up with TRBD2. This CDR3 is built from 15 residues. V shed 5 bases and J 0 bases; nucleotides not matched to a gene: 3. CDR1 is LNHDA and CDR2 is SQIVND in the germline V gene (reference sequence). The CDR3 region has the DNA TGTGCCAGTAGTTTAGCGGGGGGGAGCTCCTACGAGCAGTACTTC. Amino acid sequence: CASSLAGGSSYEQYF.

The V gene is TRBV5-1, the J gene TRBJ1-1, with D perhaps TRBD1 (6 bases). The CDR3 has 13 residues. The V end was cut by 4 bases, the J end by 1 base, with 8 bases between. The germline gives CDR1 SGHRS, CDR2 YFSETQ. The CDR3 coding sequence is TGCGCCAGCAGCACGACAGGGAACACTGAAGCTTTCTTT. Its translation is CASSTTGNTEAFF.

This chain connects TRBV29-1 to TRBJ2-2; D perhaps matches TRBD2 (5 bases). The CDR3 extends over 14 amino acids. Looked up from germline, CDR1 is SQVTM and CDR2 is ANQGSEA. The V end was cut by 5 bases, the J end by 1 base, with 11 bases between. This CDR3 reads CSVRELENTGELFF. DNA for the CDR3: TGCAGCGTTAGAGAACTAGAGAACACCGGGGAGCTGTTTTTT.

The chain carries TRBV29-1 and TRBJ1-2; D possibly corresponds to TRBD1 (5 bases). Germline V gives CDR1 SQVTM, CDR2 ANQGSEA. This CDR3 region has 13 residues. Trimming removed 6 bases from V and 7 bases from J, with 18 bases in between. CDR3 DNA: TGCAGCGTGGGGGAGGGCCCCGTCTCTGGCTACACCTTC. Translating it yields CSVGEGPVSGYTF.

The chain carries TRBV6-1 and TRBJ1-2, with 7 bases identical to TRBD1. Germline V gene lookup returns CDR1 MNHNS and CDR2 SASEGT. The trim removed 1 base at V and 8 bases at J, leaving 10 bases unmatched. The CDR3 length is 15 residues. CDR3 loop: CASSEVYQGVGGYTF. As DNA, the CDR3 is TGTGCCAGCAGTGAAGTCTATCAGGGGGTGGGCGGCTACACCTTC.

The CDR3 DNA is TGTGCCAGCGCTAGCGGGAGGAGAACGGATACGCAGTATTTT. It translates to CASASGRRTDTQYF. This chain connects TRBV2 to TRBJ2-3; 11 nucleotides agree with TRBD2. The CDR3 has 14 amino acids. The germline gives CDR1 SNHLY, CDR2 FYNNEI. J lost 6 bases, V lost 8 bases, and 7 bases had no gene match. Using reference TRBV2 and TRBJ2-3 for the parts outside the CDR3, the full variable domain is EPEVTQTPSHQVTQMGQEVILRCVPISNHLYFYWYRQILGQKVEFLVSFYNNEISEKSEIFDDQFSVERPDGSNFTLKIRSTKLEDSAMYFCASASGRRTDTQYFGPGTRLTVL.

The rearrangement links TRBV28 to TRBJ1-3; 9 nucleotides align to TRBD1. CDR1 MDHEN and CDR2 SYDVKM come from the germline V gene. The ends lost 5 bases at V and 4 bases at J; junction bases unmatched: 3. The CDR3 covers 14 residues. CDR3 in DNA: TGTGCCAGCAGTCCCGGGACAGGGGGAAACACCATATATTTT. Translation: CASSPGTGGNTIYF. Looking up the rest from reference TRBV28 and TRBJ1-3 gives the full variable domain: DVKVTQSSRYLVKRTGEKVFLECVQDMDHENMFWYRQDPGLGLRLIYFSYDVKMKEKGDIPEGYSVSREKKERFSLILESASTNQTSMYLCASSPGTGGNTIYFGEGSWLTVV.